These 32 T cell receptor beta chains were all obtained from the same sample, sequenced in a study of blood T cell repertoires in COVID-19. Sequencing used immunoSEQ multiplex PCR; TCRdb keeps in-frame clones, though not all of them. This sample has roughly 220,000 clones, with 80% to 90% found just once. The sequencing sample was made of PBMCs or T cells enriched from blood (not recorded which). The receptor source for this set is a woman in her forties with acute COVID-19.

The chain combines TRBV5-1 with TRBJ1-3; D perhaps matches TRBD1 (5 bases). Trimming left V 0 bases short and J 0 bases short, with 7 bases between. CDR1 is SGHRS and CDR2 is YFSETQ in the germline V gene. The length of the CDR3 is 15 residues. CDR3 nucleotides: TGCGCCAGCAGCTTGGCCGGGGGCTCTGGAAACACCATATATTTT. This translates into CASSLAGGSGNTIYF.

The V gene is TRBV27, the J gene TRBJ1-2; no reliable D call. This CDR3 comprises 12 residues. The germline gives CDR1 MNHEY, CDR2 SMNVEV (reference sequence). The V gene lost 8 bases and the J gene lost 0 bases, with 7 bases spanning the gap. For the CDR3, the DNA is TGTGCCAGCTCGAGGGCTAACTATGGCTACACCTTC. The encoded protein is CASSRANYGYTF.

This clone was counted a few times. This rearrangement joins TRBV6-5 to TRBJ2-7; 8 nucleotides align to TRBD2. The V gene end was trimmed by 4 bases and the J gene end by 3 bases; junction bases not matched to a gene: 8. The CDR3 has 15 residues. Germline values: CDR1 MNHEY, CDR2 SVGAGI. CDR3 in amino acids: CASSSREGTSYEQYF. The CDR3 nucleotides read TGTGCCAGCAGTTCTAGAGAGGGGACTAGCTACGAGCAGTACTTC.

The rearrangement joins TRBV3-1 (or the pseudogene TRBV3-2) to TRBJ1-6, with D unresolved. The CDR3 sequence is 16 residues long. V lost 4 bases, J lost 6 bases, and 16 bases lay in between. Germline CDR1 reads LGHDT; CDR2 reads YNNKEL (reference sequence). The CDR3 loop reads CASSLGTGRSNSPLHF. The CDR3 DNA reads TGTGCCAGCAGCCTCGGAACTGGGAGGTCTAATTCACCCCTCCACTTT.

The chain has TRBV13 and TRBJ1-4; D gene ambiguous. Deletions cut 3 bases from V and 5 bases from J, with 10 bases between. Germline CDR1 PRHDT, CDR2 FYEKMQ (reference sequence). The CDR3 consists of 14 residues. Here the CDR3 reads CASSFEGENEKLFF. The CDR3 DNA reads TGTGCCAGCAGCTTTGAGGGAGAGAATGAAAAACTGTTTTTT.

The chain has TRBV6-5 and TRBJ1-2; D gene unclear. Germline-derived CDR1 and CDR2 are MNHEY and SVGAGI. The CDR3 has 14 residues. The ends were cut back, 6 bases at V and 3 bases at J, with 14 bases in the middle. Here the CDR3 DNA reads TGTGCCAGCAGCCAGAGCGCTCAACACTATGGCTACACCTTC. Its protein product is CASSQSAQHYGYTF.

V usage is TRBV7-9 and J usage is TRBJ2-3, with TRBD1 identical over 7 bases. With V trimmed by 5 bases and J by 0 bases, 8 bases remained unmatched. This CDR3 contains 16 residues. The germline gives CDR1 SEHNR, CDR2 FQNEAQ (reference sequence). This chain's CDR3 is CASSVLEGASTDTQYF. The CDR3 DNA reads TGTGCCAGCAGCGTACTAGAGGGGGCTAGCACAGATACGCAGTATTTT.

The table lists this clone with a few counts. The J gene is TRBJ1-3, the V gene TRBV11-2, with TRBD1 matching 12 bases. The germline V gene encodes CDR1 SGHAT and CDR2 FQNNGV. This CDR3 has 19 amino acids. V trimming: 1 base; J trimming: 5 bases; junction bases outside the gene matches: 12. In DNA, the CDR3 is TGTGCCAGCAGCTTAGTGGGACAGGGGGCATTAGTTCTACGAAACACCATATATTTT. Residues: CASSLVGQGALVLRNTIYF.

V and J are TRBV6-2 or TRBV6-3 and TRBJ1-2, with TRBD1 matching 7 bases. V was clipped by 6 bases and J by 5 bases; unmatched bases: 9. The CDR3 totals 14 residues. CDR1 and CDR2 (germline): MNHEY, SVGEGT. CDR3 region: CASSALGTAYGYTF. Here the CDR3 DNA reads TGTGCCAGCAGCGCACTTGGGACAGCTTATGGCTACACCTTC.

The V gene is TRBV2, the J gene TRBJ2-5; 7 bases align to TRBD1. Germline assignment: CDR1 SNHLY and CDR2 FYNNEI. With V trimmed by 6 bases and J by 2 bases, 0 bases remained unmatched. The CDR3 is 12 amino acids. The CDR3: CASRGQQETQYF. The CDR3 DNA reads TGTGCCAGCAGGGGACAGCAAGAGACCCAGTACTTC.

The chain links TRBV6-5 to TRBJ1-3; possibly TRBD1 for D (5 bases). Germline values: CDR1 MNHEY, CDR2 SVGAGI. The CDR3 is made up of 14 amino acids. The V and J ends lost 5 bases and 5 bases respectively, with 13 bases between them. The CDR3 nucleotides read TGTGCCAGCAGTCCGAATCAGGGTAGAAACACCATATATTTT. Translated, it gives CASSPNQGRNTIYF.

This clone was found a few times. The V and J genes are TRBV11-3 and TRBJ2-7, with 7 bases lining up with TRBD2. The junction had 5 bases not matched to a gene; V was cut back by 4 bases and J by 2 bases. Germline-derived CDR1 and CDR2 are SGHNT and YENEEA. This CDR3 spans 14 amino acids. The CDR3 spells CASSSRTRPYEQYF. CDR3 nucleotide sequence: TGTGCCAGCAGCTCACGGACTAGGCCCTACGAGCAGTACTTC.

J is TRBJ1-2 and V is TRBV3-1 (or the pseudogene TRBV3-2); D remains ambiguous. V was clipped by 0 bases and J by 2 bases, with 10 bases between them. CDR1 LGHDT and CDR2 YNNKEL come from the germline V gene (reference sequence). The CDR3 extends over 15 amino acids. The CDR3 spells CASSQDRRQNYGYTF. CDR3 DNA sequence: TGTGCCAGCAGCCAAGACAGGCGTCAAAACTATGGCTACACCTTC.

This chain uses TRBV19 with TRBJ2-1; 12 bases are shared with TRBD2. The CDR3 covers 17 residues. Per germline, CDR1 LNHDA and CDR2 SQIVND (reference sequence). Germline trimming cut 5 bases from V and 3 bases from J; bases unmatched to any gene: 8. The CDR3, as DNA: TGTGCCAGTAGTTTCCGACTAGCGGGGGCCCTCTACAATGAGCAGTTCTTC. It specifies CASSFRLAGALYNEQFF. Looking up the rest from reference TRBV19 and TRBJ2-1 gives the full variable domain: DGGITQSPKYLFRKEGQNVTLSCEQNLNHDAMYWYRQDPGQGLRLIYYSQIVNDFQKGDIAEGYSVSREKKESFPLTVTSAQKNPTAFYLCASSFRLAGALYNEQFFGPGTRLTVL.

The CDR3 DNA reads as TGTGCCAGCAGTTCTCACTTGAACACTGAAGCTTTCTTT. Translation: CASSSHLNTEAFF. J is TRBJ1-1 and V is TRBV4-2; D not certain. The CDR3 totals 13 residues. V was clipped by 6 bases and J by 0 bases, with 8 bases between them. The germline CDR1 and CDR2 sequences are LGHNA and YNFKEQ.

The chain is built from TRBV21-1 and TRBJ2-7; no check of the table's D call, TRBD2, against the DNA was made. TRBV21-1 is a listed pseudogene. The CDR3 sequence is 14 residues long. CDR3 sequence (DNA): TGTGCCAGCAGCAAATCTAGCGGGGACAACGAGCAGTACGTC. Translated, it gives CASSKSSGDNEQYV.

The CDR3: CASSPSRGGRETQYF. The CDR3 DNA reads as TGCGCCAGCAGCCCCTCACGGGGGGGCCGGGAGACCCAGTACTTC. The rearrangement joins TRBV5-1 to TRBJ2-5, with 8 bases lining up with TRBD2. CDR1 is SGHRS and CDR2 is YFSETQ in the germline V gene. The V segment lost 4 bases and the J segment 5 bases; nucleotides outside the gene matches: 10. The CDR3 extends over 15 amino acids.

The V gene is TRBV25-1, the J gene TRBJ1-1; unclear D gene. CDR1 is MGHDK, CDR2 SYGVNS, per germline. Trimming cost V 7 bases and J 1 base, with 10 bases left between them. The CDR3 totals 13 residues. For the CDR3, the DNA is TGTGCCAGCATCAATCCAGGGAACACTGAAGCTTTCTTT. This sequence encodes CASINPGNTEAFF.

The chain uses TRBV7-8 and TRBJ1-1; maybe TRBD1 (6 bases). This CDR3 spans 14 amino acids. Trimming removed 4 bases from V and 3 bases from J, with 12 bases in between. The germline V gene encodes CDR1 SGHVS and CDR2 FQNEAQ. The CDR3 loop is CASSSEGVDTEAFF. The CDR3 bases are TGTGCCAGCAGCTCCGAGGGGGTCGACACTGAAGCTTTCTTT.

V is TRBV6-1 and J is TRBJ2-1, with TRBD2 identical over 11 bases. The V gene end was trimmed by 4 bases and the J gene end by 4 bases; junction bases not matched to a gene: 6. CDR1 is MNHNS, CDR2 SASEGT, per germline. This CDR3 is built from 16 residues. Here the CDR3 DNA reads TGTGCCAGCAGTGGGTTGGCTAGCGGGGGGTACAATGAGCAGTTCTTC. The encoded protein is CASSGLASGGYNEQFF.

The chain recombines TRBV7-2 with TRBJ2-3; D is possibly TRBD1 (6 bases). V was pared by 4 bases and J by 4 bases, with 21 bases between. The CDR3 covers 17 residues. Germline CDR1 is SGHTA and CDR2 is FQGNSA. CDR3: CASSSAPGQLVSDTQYF. The CDR3 DNA reads as TGTGCCAGCAGCTCAGCCCCGGGACAACTGGTTTCAGATACGCAGTATTTT.

V usage is TRBV7-9 and J usage is TRBJ2-1; D uncertain. Germline CDR1 reads SEHNR; CDR2 reads FQNEAQ (reference sequence). V was clipped by 1 base and J by 6 bases, with 7 bases between them. The CDR3 covers 13 residues. CDR3 sequence reads: CASSLGRVNEQFF. In DNA form, the CDR3 reads TGTGCCAGCAGCTTAGGACGGGTCAATGAGCAGTTCTTC.

This clone was recorded a few times. The gene calls are TRBV15 and TRBJ2-5; possibly TRBD2 for D (6 bases). Germline-derived CDR1 and CDR2 are LNHNV and YYDKDF (reference sequence). V lost 0 bases to trimming and J lost 4 bases, with 12 bases between them. The CDR3 sequence is 15 residues long. CDR3 region: CATSRDRGKGETQYF. In DNA form, the CDR3 reads TGTGCCACCAGCAGAGATCGGGGGAAGGGAGAGACCCAGTACTTC.

This chain connects TRBV5-1 to TRBJ1-6; D possibly corresponds to TRBD1 (6 bases). With 4 bases removed from V and 8 bases from J, the gap between germline ends came to 25 bases. CDR3 size: 18 residues. CDR1 is SGHRS, CDR2 YFSETQ, per germline. Here the CDR3 DNA reads TGCGCCAGCAGCCCGGGGGGGCCAGGCGCAAAACTGGATTCACCCCTCCACTTT. This sequence encodes CASSPGGPGAKLDSPLHF.

This clone appeared a few times. The chain carries TRBV9 and TRBJ1-4, with 7 bases aligning to TRBD1. CDR3 length: 15 amino acids. Per the germline V gene, CDR1 is SGDLS and CDR2 is YYNGEE. The J segment lost 4 bases and the V segment lost 4 bases, leaving 7 bases of the junction unmatched. CDR3 amino acids: CASSNPGQSNEKLFF. Here the CDR3 DNA reads TGTGCCAGCAGCAACCCGGGACAGAGTAATGAAAAACTGTTTTTT.

V is TRBV5-1 and J is TRBJ1-1; D uncertain. Trimming pared 4 bases from V and 3 bases from J, leaving 13 bases between. This CDR3 region has 14 residues. Per the germline V gene, CDR1 is SGHRS and CDR2 is YFSETQ. The CDR3 here is CASSPGSYDTEAFF. CDR3 in DNA: TGCGCCAGCAGCCCCGGGAGCTATGACACTGAAGCTTTCTTT. Variable domain in full (rest from reference TRBV5-1 and TRBJ1-1): KAGVTQTPRYLIKTRGQQVTLSCSPISGHRSVSWYQQTPGQGLQFLFEYFSETQRNKGNFPGRFSGRQFSNSRSEMNVSTLELGDSALYLCASSPGSYDTEAFFGQGTRLTVV.

For the CDR3, the DNA is TGTGCCAGCAGCTTTGGTCGCAGGGGATACTCACCCCTCCACTTT. Translation: CASSFGRRGYSPLHF. The J gene is TRBJ1-6, the V gene TRBV13; the D gene is possibly TRBD1 (6 bases). Germline V gives CDR1 PRHDT, CDR2 FYEKMQ (reference sequence). The CDR3 contains 15 residues. Trimming cost V 3 bases and J 10 bases, with 16 bases left between them.

This chain connects TRBV19 to TRBJ1-1; the match to TRBD1 covers 9 bases. Germline trimming cut 4 bases from V and 4 bases from J; bases unmatched to any gene: 4. CDR1 is LNHDA, CDR2 SQIVND, per germline (reference sequence). The CDR3 runs 14 residues. In nucleotides, the CDR3 is TGTGCCAGTAGTAAGGACAGGGGAGGCACTGAAGCTTTCTTT. It yields the protein CASSKDRGGTEAFF.

This clone occurred a few times. This chain links TRBV5-1 with TRBJ2-2; D unclear. From germline, CDR1 is SGHRS and CDR2 YFSETQ. This CDR3 is built from 14 residues. The V and J ends lost 2 bases and 6 bases respectively, with 11 bases between them. As DNA, the CDR3 is TGCGCCAGCAGCTTCAAAGTCACGGCCGGGGAGCTGTTTTTT. It yields the protein CASSFKVTAGELFF.

The chain joins TRBV19 to TRBJ1-5; D may be TRBD1 (5 bases). This CDR3 region has 15 residues. The V end lost 1 base, the J end lost 7 bases, and 14 bases lay between the germline ends. The V gene's germline CDR1 is LNHDA and CDR2 SQIVND (reference sequence). Here the CDR3 reads CASSIGAGLRQPQHF. DNA of the CDR3: TGTGCCAGTAGTATAGGGGCAGGGCTACGACAGCCCCAGCATTTT.

In nucleotides, the CDR3 is TGTGCCAGCAGCCGTACTCAGGGTTCACCCCTCCACTTT. Its translation is CASSRTQGSPLHF. The J gene is TRBJ1-6, the V gene TRBV3-1 (or the pseudogene TRBV3-2), with D tentatively TRBD1 (5 bases). The germline V gene encodes CDR1 LGHDT and CDR2 YNNKEL (reference sequence). The CDR3 runs to 13 residues. V lost 4 bases and J lost 9, with 10 bases in between.

The genes are TRBV7-9 and TRBJ1-6; no clear D gene. The CDR3 sequence is 16 residues long. Per the germline V gene, CDR1 is SEHNR and CDR2 is FQNEAQ (reference sequence). With 0 bases removed from V and 5 bases from J, the gap between germline ends came to 11 bases. CDR3 sequence (DNA): TGTGCCAGCAGCTTAGCTAGAGCCTTAAATAATTCACCCCTCCACTTT. This translates into CASSLARALNNSPLHF.